Sequencing of this TCR beta chain was carried out in a study of control samples from healthy donors and cancer patients (TCRdb year 2020). Library preparation used the immunoSEQ multiplex PCR assay. Sourced from immuneACCESS, this table was stored by TCRdb with only in-frame sequences that have V and J called. A share of the clones is absent; for the studies checked, an unresolved V gene accounts for under half, and the remainder has no known explanation. Recorded for this sample are roughly 80,000 clones; 70% to 90% of them occurred a single time. Of the sample, 4.5% to 6% is held by the ten largest clones. Concerning this clone: No antigen is known for it. It has no much larger one-base neighbor in the sample; base qualities were not kept.

As encoded in the germline V gene, CDR1 is SGHRS while CDR2 is YFSETQ. Including cysteine and phenylalanine, the CDR3 has 13 amino acids. The CDR3 DNA has 39 bases and is translated from base 1. V drops 4 bases and J drops 5 bases, leaving 10 bases in between. This clonotype originated in a woman aged 50 to 60 in good health. The chain couples TRBV5-1 to TRBJ2-1; the D gene is possibly TRBD1 or TRBD2, with 5 bases matching each. Sequencing was carried out using blood. The bases read TGCGCCAGCAGCGTCGGGACGGACAATGAGCAGTTCTTC. Protein translation: CASSVGTDNEQFF.